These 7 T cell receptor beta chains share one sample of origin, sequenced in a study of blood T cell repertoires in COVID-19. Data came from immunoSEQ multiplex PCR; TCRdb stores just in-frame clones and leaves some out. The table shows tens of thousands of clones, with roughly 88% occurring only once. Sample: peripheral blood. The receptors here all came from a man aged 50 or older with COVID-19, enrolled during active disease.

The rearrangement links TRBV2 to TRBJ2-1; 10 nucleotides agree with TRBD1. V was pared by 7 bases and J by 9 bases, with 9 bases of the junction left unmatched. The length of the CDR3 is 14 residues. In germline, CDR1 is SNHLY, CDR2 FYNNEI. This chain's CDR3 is CASNRDRGGVEQFF. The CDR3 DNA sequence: TGTGCCAGCAACCGGGACAGGGGAGGTGTTGAGCAGTTCTTC.

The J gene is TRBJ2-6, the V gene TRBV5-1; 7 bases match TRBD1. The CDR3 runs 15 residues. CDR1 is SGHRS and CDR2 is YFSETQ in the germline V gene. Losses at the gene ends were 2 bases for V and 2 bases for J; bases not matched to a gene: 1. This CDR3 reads CASSLTGAGANVLTF. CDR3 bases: TGCGCCAGCAGCTTAACAGGGGCTGGGGCCAACGTCCTGACTTTC.

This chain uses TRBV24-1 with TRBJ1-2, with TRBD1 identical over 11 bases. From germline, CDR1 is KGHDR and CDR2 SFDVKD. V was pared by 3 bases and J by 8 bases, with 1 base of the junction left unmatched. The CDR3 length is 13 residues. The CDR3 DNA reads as TGTGCCACCAGTGATAGGACAGGGGGCGGCTACACCTTC. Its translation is CATSDRTGGGYTF.

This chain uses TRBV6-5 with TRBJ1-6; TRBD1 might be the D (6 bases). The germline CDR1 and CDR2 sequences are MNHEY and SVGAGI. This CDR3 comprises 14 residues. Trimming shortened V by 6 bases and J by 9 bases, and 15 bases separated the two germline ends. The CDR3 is CASRGHQRPSPLHF. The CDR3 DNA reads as TGTGCCAGCAGGGGACACCAGCGTCCTTCACCCCTCCACTTT.

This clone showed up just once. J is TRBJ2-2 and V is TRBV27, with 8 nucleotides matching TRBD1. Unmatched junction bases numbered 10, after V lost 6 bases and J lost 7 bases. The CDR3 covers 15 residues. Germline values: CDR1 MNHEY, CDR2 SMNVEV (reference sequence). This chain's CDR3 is CASSARGLWNGELFF. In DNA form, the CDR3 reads TGTGCCAGCAGCGCCAGGGGGCTCTGGAACGGGGAGCTGTTTTTT.

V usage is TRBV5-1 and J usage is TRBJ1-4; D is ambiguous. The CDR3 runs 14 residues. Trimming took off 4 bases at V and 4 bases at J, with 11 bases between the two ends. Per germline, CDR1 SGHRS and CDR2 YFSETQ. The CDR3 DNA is TGCGCCAGCAGCGTGACGTCGGGTAATGAAAAACTGTTTTTT. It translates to CASSVTSGNEKLFF.

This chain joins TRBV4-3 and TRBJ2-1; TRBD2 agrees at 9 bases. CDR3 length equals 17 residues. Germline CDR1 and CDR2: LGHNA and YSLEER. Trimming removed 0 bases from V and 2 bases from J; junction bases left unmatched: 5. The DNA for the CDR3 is TGCGCCAGCAGCCAAGAGGTTAGCGGGAGCCCCTACAATGAGCAGTTCTTC. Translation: CASSQEVSGSPYNEQFF.